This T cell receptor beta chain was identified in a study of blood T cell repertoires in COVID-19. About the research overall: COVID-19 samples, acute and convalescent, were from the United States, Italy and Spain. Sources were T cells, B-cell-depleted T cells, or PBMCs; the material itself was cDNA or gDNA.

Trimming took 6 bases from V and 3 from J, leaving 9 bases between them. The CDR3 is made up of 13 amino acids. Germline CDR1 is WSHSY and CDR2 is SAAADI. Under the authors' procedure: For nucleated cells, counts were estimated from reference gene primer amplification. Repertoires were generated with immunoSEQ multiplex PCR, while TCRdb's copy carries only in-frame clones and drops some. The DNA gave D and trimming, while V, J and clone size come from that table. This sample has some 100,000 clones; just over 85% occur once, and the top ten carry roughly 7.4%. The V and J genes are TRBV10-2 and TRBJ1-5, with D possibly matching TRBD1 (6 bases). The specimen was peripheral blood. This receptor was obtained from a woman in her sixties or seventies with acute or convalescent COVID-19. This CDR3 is CASSNRVNQPQHF. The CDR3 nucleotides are TGCGCCAGCAGCAACAGGGTCAATCAGCCCCAGCATTTT.